A selection of T cell receptor beta chains follows, all from one sample in a study of cytomegalovirus exposure and HLA in healthy donors. Repertoires were generated with immunoSEQ multiplex PCR, while TCRdb's copy carries only in-frame clones and drops some. The repertoire consists of 150,000 to 200,000 clones, with roughly 80% occurring once and the leading ten covering roughly 2%. The sequenced sample was PBMCs. Receptors were obtained from a female donor in good health and CMV-seronegative. The CDR3 runs from the conserved cysteine through the conserved F or W. The order of the fields is V gene, D gene, J gene, clone size, CDR3 protein, CDR3 DNA. A D gene is named only where the DNA matches it firmly. Clone size, where shown, is once, few, many, or a class for clones that have expanded.

>TRBV9|TRBD2|TRBJ2-3|-
CASSALGARGFTDTQYF
TGTGCCAGCAGCGCCCTAGGTGCGCGGGGGTTCACAGATACGCAGTATTTT
>TRBV5-4|TRBD1|TRBJ2-3|-
CASSLGDRGPTDTQYF
TGTGCCAGCAGCTTGGGGGACAGGGGACCCACAGATACGCAGTATTTT
>TRBV4-1|-|TRBJ2-1|once
CASSRGQLNREQFF
TGCGCCAGCAGCCGAGGACAGCTAAACAGGGAGCAGTTCTTC
>TRBV6-7|TRBD1|TRBJ1-5|-
CASTGTGGQVVGVNQPQHF
TGTGCCAGCACGGGAACTGGGGGACAGGTAGTCGGGGTTAATCAGCCCCAGCATTTT
>TRBV2|-|TRBJ2-5|-
CARGRPGQGADF
TGTGCCAGGGGTCGTCCGGGACAAGGCGCTGACTTC
>TRBV7-2|TRBD1|TRBJ2-7|-
CASSGDRGLSYEQYF
TGTGCCAGCAGCGGGGACAGGGGCTTATCCTACGAGCAGTACTTC
>TRBV9|TRBD2|TRBJ2-7|-
CASSPGAGAYEQYF
TGTGCCAGCAGCCCGGGTGCGGGAGCCTACGAGCAGTACTTC
>TRBV19|-|TRBJ1-3|few
CASSLTARGGNTIYF
TGTGCCAGTAGTCTAACGGCCCGAGGTGGAAACACCATATATTTT
>TRBV27|-|TRBJ1-2|-
CASPYCHGGQGYTF
TGTGCCAGCCCATATTGCCACGGGGGGCAGGGCTACACCTTC
>TRBV7-9|-|TRBJ1-1|-
CASSLARSGNTEAFF
TGTGCCAGCAGCTTAGCGAGGTCAGGGAATACTGAAGCTTTCTTT
>TRBV6-5|-|TRBJ2-1|few
CASSSTGTRHNEQFF
TGTGCCAGCAGCTCTACAGGGACAAGACACAATGAGCAGTTCTTC
>TRBV7-9|-|TRBJ2-5|-
CASSSRETQYF
TGTGCCAGCAGCTCCAGGGAGACCCAGTACTTC
>TRBV6-6|TRBD1|TRBJ1-1|-
CASSSRDRAAGTEAFF
TGTGCCAGCAGTTCCCGGGACAGGGCGGCGGGCACTGAAGCTTTCTTT
>TRBV6-6|TRBD2|TRBJ2-7|-
CASSQLAGAVYEQYF
TGTGCCAGCAGCCAGCTAGCGGGAGCAGTCTACGAGCAGTACTTC
>TRBV30|TRBD1|TRBJ1-1|-
CAWKDRGITEAFF
TGTGCCTGGAAGGACAGGGGGATCACTGAAGCTTTCTTT
>TRBV5-1|-|TRBJ2-3|-
CASSEQGTDTQYF
TGCGCCAGCAGTGAACAGGGCACAGATACGCAGTATTTT
>TRBV5-1|TRBD1|TRBJ2-7|once
CASSLGGQGYEQYF
TGCGCCAGCAGCTTGGGGGGACAGGGCTACGAGCAGTACTTC
>TRBV6-5|TRBD2|TRBJ2-1|-
CASKGTSPNEQFF
TGTGCCAGCAAGGGGACTAGCCCCAATGAGCAGTTCTTC
>TRBV18|-|TRBJ2-7|-
CASSPPALADEQYF
TGTGCCAGCTCACCACCTGCACTAGCAGACGAGCAGTACTTC
>TRBV7-2|-|TRBJ2-7|-
CASRPQELSYEQYF
TGTGCCAGCAGGCCACAGGAGCTTTCCTACGAGCAGTACTTC
>TRBV28|TRBD2|TRBJ2-7|once
CASSLPSGRYEQYF
TGTGCCAGCAGTTTGCCTAGCGGGAGATACGAGCAGTACTTC
>TRBV5-1|TRBD2|TRBJ2-7|-
CASSRTGTSGSGSYEQYF
TGCGCCAGCAGCCGAACCGGGACTAGCGGGAGTGGGTCGTACGAGCAGTACTTC
>TRBV6-5|TRBD2|TRBJ2-7|-
CASRLTGLAFHEQYF
TGTGCCAGCAGACTAACGGGACTAGCATTCCACGAGCAGTACTTC
>TRBV9|-|TRBJ1-1|once
CASSVNPGGNTEAFF
TGTGCCAGCAGCGTAAACCCCGGGGGGAACACTGAAGCTTTCTTT
>TRBV11-1|-|TRBJ1-1|few
CATAVGREAFF
TGTGCCACCGCGGTAGGCCGGGAAGCTTTCTTT
>TRBV19|-|TRBJ1-2|-
CASSPRSYGYTF
TGTGCCAGTAGTCCAAGGAGCTATGGCTACACCTTC